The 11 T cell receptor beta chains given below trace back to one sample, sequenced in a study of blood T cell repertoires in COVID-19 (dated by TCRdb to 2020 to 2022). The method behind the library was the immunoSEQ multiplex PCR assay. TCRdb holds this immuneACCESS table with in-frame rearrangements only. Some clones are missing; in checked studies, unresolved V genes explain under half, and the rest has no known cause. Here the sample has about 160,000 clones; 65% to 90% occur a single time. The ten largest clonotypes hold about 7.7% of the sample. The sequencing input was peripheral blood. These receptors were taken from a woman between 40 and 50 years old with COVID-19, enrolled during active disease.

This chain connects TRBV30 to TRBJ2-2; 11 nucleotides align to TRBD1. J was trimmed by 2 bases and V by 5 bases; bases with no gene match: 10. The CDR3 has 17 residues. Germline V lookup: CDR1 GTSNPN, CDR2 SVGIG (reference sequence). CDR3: CAWAGTGGRRNTGELFF. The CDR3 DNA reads TGTGCCTGGGCAGGGACAGGGGGACGTCGAAACACCGGGGAGCTGTTTTTT.

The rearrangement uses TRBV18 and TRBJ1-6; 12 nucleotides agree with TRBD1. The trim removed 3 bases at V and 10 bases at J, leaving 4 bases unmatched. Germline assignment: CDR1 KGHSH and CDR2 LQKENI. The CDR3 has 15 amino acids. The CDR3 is CASSPAGTGGSPLHF. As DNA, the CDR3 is TGTGCCAGCTCACCGGCCGGGACAGGGGGCTCACCCCTCCACTTT.

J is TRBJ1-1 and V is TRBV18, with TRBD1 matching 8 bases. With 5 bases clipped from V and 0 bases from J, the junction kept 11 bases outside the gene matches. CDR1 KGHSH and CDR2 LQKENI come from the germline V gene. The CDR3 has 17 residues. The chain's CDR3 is CASSARTGSALNTEAFF. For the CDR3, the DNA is TGTGCCAGCTCAGCGCGGACAGGGTCCGCCTTGAACACTGAAGCTTTCTTT.

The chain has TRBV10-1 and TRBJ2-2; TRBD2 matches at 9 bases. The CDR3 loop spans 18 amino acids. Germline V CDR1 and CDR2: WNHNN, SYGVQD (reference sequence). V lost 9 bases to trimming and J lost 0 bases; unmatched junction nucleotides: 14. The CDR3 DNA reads TGCGCCAGTTCCCACACTACCGGCGGGGGGGCGAACACCGGGGAGCTGTTTTTT. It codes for CASSHTTGGGANTGELFF.

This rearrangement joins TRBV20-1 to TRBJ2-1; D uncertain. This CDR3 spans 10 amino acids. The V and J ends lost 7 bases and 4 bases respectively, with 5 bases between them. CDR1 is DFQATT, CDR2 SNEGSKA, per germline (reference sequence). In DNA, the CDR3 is TGCAGTGTATATTACAATGAGCAGTTCTTC. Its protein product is CSVYYNEQFF.

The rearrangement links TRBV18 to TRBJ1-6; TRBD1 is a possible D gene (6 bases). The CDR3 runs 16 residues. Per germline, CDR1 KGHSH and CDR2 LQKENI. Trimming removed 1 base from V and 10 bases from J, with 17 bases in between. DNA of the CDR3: TGTGCCAGCTCACCACAGGCGGTCAGGGGTCGGTCACCCCTCCACTTT. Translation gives CASSPQAVRGRSPLHF.

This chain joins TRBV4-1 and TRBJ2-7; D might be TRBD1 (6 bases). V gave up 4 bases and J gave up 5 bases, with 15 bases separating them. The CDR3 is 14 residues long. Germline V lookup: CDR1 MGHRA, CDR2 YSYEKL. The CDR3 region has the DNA TGCGCCAGCAGCCCGTCACACAGGGAAGACGAGCAGTACTTC. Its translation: CASSPSHREDEQYF.

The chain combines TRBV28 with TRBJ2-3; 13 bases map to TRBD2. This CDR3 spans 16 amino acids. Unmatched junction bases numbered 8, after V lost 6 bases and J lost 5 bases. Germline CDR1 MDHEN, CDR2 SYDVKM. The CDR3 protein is CASSLLAGGPKDTQYF. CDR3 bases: TGTGCCAGCAGCCTACTAGCGGGAGGGCCGAAAGATACGCAGTATTTT.

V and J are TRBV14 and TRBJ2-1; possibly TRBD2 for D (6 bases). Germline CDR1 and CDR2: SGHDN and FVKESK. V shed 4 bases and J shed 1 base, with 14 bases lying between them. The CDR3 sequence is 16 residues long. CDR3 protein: CASSPMAGKSYNEQFF. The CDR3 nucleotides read TGTGCCAGCAGCCCCATGGCGGGAAAGTCCTACAATGAGCAGTTCTTC.

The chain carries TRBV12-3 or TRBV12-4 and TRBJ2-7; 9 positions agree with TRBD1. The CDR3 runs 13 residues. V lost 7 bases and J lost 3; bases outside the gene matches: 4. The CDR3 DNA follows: TGTGCCAGCACCAAGGGACAGGGCTACGAGCAGTACTTC. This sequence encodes CASTKGQGYEQYF.

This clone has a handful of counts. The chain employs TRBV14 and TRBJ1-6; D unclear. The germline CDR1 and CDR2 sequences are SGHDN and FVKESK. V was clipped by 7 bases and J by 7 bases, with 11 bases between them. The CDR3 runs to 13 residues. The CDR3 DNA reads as TGTGCCAGCACGTCGGTCATAAATTCACCCCTCCACTTT. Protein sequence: CASTSVINSPLHF.